This is a list of T cell receptor beta chains from one sample in a study of blood T cell repertoires in COVID-19. This table comes from immunoSEQ multiplex PCR, and its TCRdb copy is limited to in-frame clones, with some not included. This sample has 120,000 to 150,000 clones, with about 83% found just once. Specimen: PBMCs or T cells enriched from blood (not recorded which). These receptors came from a woman in her forties or fifties with acute COVID-19. The conserved cysteine and the conserved F or W are not part of the CDR3 here. A D gene is named only where the DNA matches it firmly. Only some rows state a clone size, as once, few, many or a class for expanded clones.

V	size	D	J	CDR3
TRBV3-1/TRBV3-2	once	NA	TRBJ2-2	ASRLDGTYTGELF
TRBV7-8	NA	TRBD1	TRBJ1-3	ASSINRGNYASGNTIY
TRBV3-1/TRBV3-2	NA	NA	TRBJ2-7	ASSKDIYEQY
TRBV5-1	few	NA	TRBJ2-1	ASSRPDLINEQF
TRBV28	many	NA	TRBJ2-7	ASSPTGGEFYEQY
TRBV10-3	few	NA	TRBJ1-1	AISDGAGETEAF
TRBV9	NA	NA	TRBJ1-1	ASSPRGDLNTEAF
TRBV27	NA	NA	TRBJ1-6	ASSPEAGTLDSPLH
TRBV5-8	NA	NA	TRBJ2-3	ASSPQTDTQY
TRBV19	NA	NA	TRBJ1-5	ASSISHRTGKSNQPQH
TRBV19	NA	TRBD2	TRBJ2-2	ASSLAGDTGELF
TRBV7-2	once	NA	TRBJ1-2	ASSLAQGDGYT
TRBV5-1	NA	TRBD1	TRBJ1-5	ASSSGTGGEPQH
TRBV19	NA	NA	TRBJ1-2	ASSSPQLMNGYT
TRBV4-3	NA	TRBD1	TRBJ2-2	ASSQIRQGKNTGELF
TRBV9	few	TRBD2	TRBJ2-5	ASSVGGSGRGETQY
TRBV27	NA	TRBD1	TRBJ1-1	ASSSQDRRAF
TRBV10-2	few	NA	TRBJ2-7	ASSEGAVVGEQY
TRBV7-9	NA	NA	TRBJ2-3	ASSLALDIPTQY
TRBV27	NA	TRBD1	TRBJ1-1	ASGRQGARGTEAF
TRBV30	NA	TRBD2	TRBJ2-1	AWATGAGLNEQF
TRBV11-3	NA	NA	TRBJ1-5	ASPCRQGNQPQH
TRBV9	NA	TRBD2	TRBJ2-7	ASSVDSSGTINEQY
TRBV5-4	NA	NA	TRBJ2-3	ASSSQSTDTQY
TRBV15	NA	NA	TRBJ2-1	ATSRDREYNEQF
TRBV5-1	NA	TRBD2	TRBJ2-1	ASSLGSSGNEQF
TRBV2	NA	NA	TRBJ2-3	ASSEDQGTTSTDTQY
TRBV18	NA	TRBD1	TRBJ1-1	ASSPRQGEVVNTEAF
TRBV27	NA	TRBD1	TRBJ2-3	ASSLTPPRQGRADTQY
TRBV5-1	NA	NA	TRBJ2-3	ASSSGSQGTDTQY
TRBV27	NA	NA	TRBJ2-7	ASSLGGAEY
TRBV13	NA	NA	TRBJ2-7	ASSLQVPPYEQY
TRBV19	NA	NA	TRBJ1-1	ASREQGPMNTEAF
TRBV5-1	once	NA	TRBJ2-2	ASREQGGENTGELF
TRBV5-1	NA	NA	TRBJ2-3	ASSPQGVSTDTQY
TRBV18	once	TRBD2	TRBJ2-1	ASSPPLAGGDNEQF
TRBV9	once	TRBD1	TRBJ1-3	ASSVAGTGGNTIY
TRBV30	NA	TRBD2	TRBJ2-7	AWSLQRGYEQY